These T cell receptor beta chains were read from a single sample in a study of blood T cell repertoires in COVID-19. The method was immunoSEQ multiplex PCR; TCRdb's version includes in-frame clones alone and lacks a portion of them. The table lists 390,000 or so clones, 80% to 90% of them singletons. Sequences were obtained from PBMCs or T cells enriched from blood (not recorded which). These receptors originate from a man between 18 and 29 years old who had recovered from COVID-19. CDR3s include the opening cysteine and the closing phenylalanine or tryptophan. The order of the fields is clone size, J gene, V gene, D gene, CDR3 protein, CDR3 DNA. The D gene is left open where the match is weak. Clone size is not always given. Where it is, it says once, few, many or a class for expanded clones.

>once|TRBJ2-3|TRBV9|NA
CASSADYRNYYSTDTQYF
TGTGCCAGCAGCGCGGACTACCGGAATTATTATAGCACAGATACGCAGTATTTT
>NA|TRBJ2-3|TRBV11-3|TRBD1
CASSRGQGPDTQYF
TGTGCCAGCAGCCGAGGACAGGGCCCAGATACGCAGTATTTT
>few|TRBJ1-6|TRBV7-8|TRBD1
CASSTGDSPNSPLHF
TGTGCCAGCAGCACCGGGGACAGCCCAAATTCACCCCTCCACTTT
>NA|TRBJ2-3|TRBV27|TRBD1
CASSLGTGGGTDTQYF
TGTGCCAGCAGTTTGGGGACAGGGGGCGGGACAGATACGCAGTATTTT
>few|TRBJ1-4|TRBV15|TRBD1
CATSDRRQGNEKLFF
TGTGCCACCAGCGATAGAAGACAGGGTAATGAAAAACTGTTTTTT
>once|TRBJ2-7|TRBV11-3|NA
CASNPLLGQYF
TGTGCCAGCAATCCCCTCCTAGGGCAGTACTTC
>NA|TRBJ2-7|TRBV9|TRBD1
CASSVATGTGAAWEQYF
TGTGCCAGCAGCGTTGCCACCGGGACAGGGGCCGCATGGGAGCAGTACTTC
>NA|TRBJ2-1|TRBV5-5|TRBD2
CASSQLAGYNEQFF
TGTGCCAGCAGCCAACTAGCGGGGTACAATGAGCAGTTCTTC
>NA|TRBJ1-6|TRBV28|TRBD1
CASSSMTGRNSPLHF
TGTGCCAGCAGTTCGATGACAGGGCGGAATTCACCCCTCCACTTT
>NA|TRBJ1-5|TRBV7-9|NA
CASSLEGVQPQHF
TGTGCCAGCAGCTTAGAGGGGGTTCAGCCCCAGCATTTT
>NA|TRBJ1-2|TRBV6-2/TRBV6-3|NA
CASSPTDRYYGYTF
TGTGCCAGCAGCCCTACGGACAGATACTATGGCTACACCTTC
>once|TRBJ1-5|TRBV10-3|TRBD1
CAIGTGSNQPQHF
TGTGCCATCGGGACAGGCAGCAATCAGCCCCAGCATTTT
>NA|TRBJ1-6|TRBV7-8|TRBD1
CASSSTGTGGSPLHF
TGTGCCAGCAGCTCGACCGGGACAGGGGGGTCACCCCTCCACTTT
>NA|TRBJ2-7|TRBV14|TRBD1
CASSQFQGATYEQYF
TGTGCCAGCAGCCAATTCCAGGGGGCGACCTACGAGCAGTACTTC
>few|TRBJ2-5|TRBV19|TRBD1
CASSDRGRETQYF
TGTGCCAGTAGCGACAGGGGGCGAGAGACCCAGTACTTC
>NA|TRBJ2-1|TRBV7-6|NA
CASSPYFGAVRDEQFF
TGTGCCAGCAGCCCTTATTTTGGGGCCGTGCGCGATGAGCAGTTCTTC
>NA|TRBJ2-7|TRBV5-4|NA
CASSLAGENPYEQYF
TGTGCCAGCAGCTTGGCGGGGGAAAATCCCTACGAGCAGTACTTC
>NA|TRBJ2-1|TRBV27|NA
CASSLSRVGGPNNEQFF
TGTGCCAGCAGTTTATCGCGGGTCGGAGGGCCTAACAATGAGCAGTTCTTC
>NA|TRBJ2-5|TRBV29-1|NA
CSVDRSGETQYF
TGCAGCGTTGACAGGTCCGGAGAGACCCAGTACTTC
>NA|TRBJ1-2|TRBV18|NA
CASSLREDGPYGYTF
TGTGCCAGCTCACTGAGGGAAGACGGACCCTATGGCTACACCTTC
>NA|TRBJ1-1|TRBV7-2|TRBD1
CASSSYRGSTEAFF
TGTGCCAGCAGCTCTTACAGGGGTTCCACTGAAGCTTTCTTT
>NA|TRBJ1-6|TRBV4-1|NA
CASSQVRGGGNSPLHF
TGCGCCAGCAGCCAAGTCCGGGGGGGAGGTAATTCACCCCTCCACTTT
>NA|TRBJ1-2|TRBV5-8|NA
CASSFDKSGDYGYTF
TGTGCCAGCAGCTTCGATAAGAGTGGAGACTATGGCTACACCTTC
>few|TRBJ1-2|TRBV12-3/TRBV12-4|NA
CASSLQGNYGYTF
TGTGCCAGCAGCTTGCAGGGGAACTATGGCTACACCTTC
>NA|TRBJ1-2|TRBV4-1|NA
CASSQDWTDNYGYTF
TGCGCCAGCAGCCAAGATTGGACAGACAACTATGGCTACACCTTC
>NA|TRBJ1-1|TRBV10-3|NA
CAVAPEQDTEAFF
TGTGCCGTCGCCCCCGAGCAGGACACTGAAGCTTTCTTT
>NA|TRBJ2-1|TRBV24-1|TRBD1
CATSDPGTGVEQFF
TGTGCCACCAGTGACCCCGGGACAGGGGTTGAGCAGTTCTTC
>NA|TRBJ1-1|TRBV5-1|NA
CASSLARGGDEAFF
TGCGCCAGCAGCTTGGCCCGTGGAGGGGATGAAGCTTTCTTT
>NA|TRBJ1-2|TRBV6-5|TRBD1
CASSDQGAHYGYTF
TGTGCCAGCAGCGACCAGGGGGCACACTATGGCTACACCTTC
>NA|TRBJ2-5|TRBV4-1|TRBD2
CASSQGESGGARETQYF
TGCGCCAGCAGCCAAGGGGAGAGCGGGGGGGCCAGGGAGACCCAGTACTTC
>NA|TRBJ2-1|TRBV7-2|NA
CASSSYSYNEQFF
TGTGCCAGCAGCTCTTACTCCTACAATGAGCAGTTCTTC
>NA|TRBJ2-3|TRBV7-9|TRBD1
CASSNYRGSTDTQYF
TGTGCCAGCAGTAATTACAGGGGCTCCACAGATACGCAGTATTTT
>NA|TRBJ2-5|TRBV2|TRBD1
CASRLKTGGRETQYF
TGTGCCAGCAGACTCAAAACAGGGGGGCGTGAGACCCAGTACTTC
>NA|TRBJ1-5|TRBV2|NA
CASSGTDQPQHF
TGTGCCAGCAGTGGAACAGATCAGCCCCAGCATTTT
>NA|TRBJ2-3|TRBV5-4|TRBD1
CASRGQTSTDTQYF
TGTGCCAGCAGGGGACAGACTAGCACAGATACGCAGTATTTT
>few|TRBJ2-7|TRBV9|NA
CASSVGQGTTYEQYF
TGTGCCAGCAGCGTAGGACAGGGGACTACCTACGAGCAGTACTTC